Here is one TCR beta chain with its context. Germline V gene data show CDR1 as SGHRS and CDR2 as YFSETQ. The CDR3 runs to 14 residues. V was trimmed by 0 bases and J by 6 bases, leaving 12 bases between them. The PCR had 60 Vbeta and 13 Jbeta primers. Profiling relied on immunoSEQ multiplex PCR, and the TCRdb table lists in-frame clones only, not all of them. The sample has about 130,000 clones, roughly four fifths seen once. These data originate in a study of cytomegalovirus exposure and HLA in healthy donors. The rearrangement links TRBV5-1 to TRBJ1-2; D is uncertain. Sequencing was performed on PBMCs. This receptor was obtained from a woman aged 40 to 50 in good health and CMV-seropositive. This CDR3 reads CASSLDRPGHGYTF. The DNA for the CDR3 is TGCGCCAGCAGCTTGGACAGACCAGGCCATGGCTACACCTTC.